This T cell receptor beta chain was identified in a study of blood T cells in healthy people across ages (dated by TCRdb to about 2015). Regarding the study in general: Template switching captured roughly one uniquely barcoded TCR beta cDNA molecule per two T cells in model experiments. Age-related changes in TCR beta repertoire diversity were measured in the study by deep sequencing normalized with unique cDNA molecular identifiers. The donors were split into four age groups: young (average around 16 years), middle-aged (39), aged (approximately 60) and long-lived (under 85). Donors of different ages were randomly distributed across sequencing lanes to avoid experimental bias. Two additional independent replicas of 1 million unique cDNA reads from the same blood draw were analyzed for two donors (one aged 18 to 30 and one aged 80 or older). Study-wide findings and limitations: Bulk unsorted PBMC profiling prevented conclusive comparison of naive and antigen-experienced compartments. The percentage of naive T cells measured by flow cytometry correlated strongly with observed TCR beta diversity. Estimates of total diversity based on one million sequenced T cells were regarded as lower bounds and as underestimates. Because the CMV infection status of the donors was unknown, age-related changes in expanded clonotypes may potentially have been confounded. As age increased, observed TCR beta diversity per million T cells dropped in a roughly linear way, and a significant reduction was already evident by age 40. Compared with the aged group, the long-lived group had more naive CD4+ T cells, fewer expanded clones and increased TCR diversity, a pattern suggesting age selection.

As concerns this clonotype: What antigen it recognizes has not been identified. No per-base quality is available; no much larger clone lies one base away.

The donors were roughly 38 Caucasian individuals from Russia, aged roughly 6 to 100 years, who were systemically healthy. Approximately 10 milliliters of peripheral blood were collected from each donor into EDTA-treated Vacutainer tubes. Ficoll-Paque density-gradient centrifugation was used to isolate PBMCs, with at least 7 million per sample. Total RNA, at least 6 micrograms per sample, was extracted from PBMCs with Trizol reagent. The percentages of naive CD45RAhigh/CD27high T cells were determined by flow cytometry on a PBMC aliquot from every donor. The library was generated by 5' RACE. Instrument used: Illumina HiSeq 2500. A second about 7 to 12 cycle PCR used a sample-barcoded 5' primer and a J-beta primer mix. A unique molecular identifier was introduced onto each TCR beta cDNA molecule by a template-switch 5' adaptor carrying 12 random nucleotides. At least 2.5 million CDR3-containing paired-end reads were obtained from each sample. The Mint cDNA synthesis kit, primed by a TRBC-specific oligonucleotide, was used to synthesize first-strand cDNA from all RNA. After uracil-DNA glycosylase treatment, a first 18-cycle PCR used universal primers M1SS and BC2_uni_R on all cDNA. Under the source paper's analysis protocol: For normalization, 1 million high-quality reads, each with a distinct molecular identifier, were randomly selected from each sample. Reads with shared molecular identifiers were discarded instead of being binned into consensus sequences. MiTCR, run with a Q25 quality threshold and the strictest error-elimination algorithm, handled CDR3 identification, clonotype clustering and error correction. A nonparametric unseen species model using Euler transformation provided a lower-bound estimate of total TCR beta diversity. TCRdb took the public reads, trimmed them with fastp at Q25, ran MiXCR for clone calling and kept in-frame beta chains. Each entry merges the rows of one CDR3 protein and shows their most common DNA and genes. What appears here as the V and J calls and clone size reflects TCRdb's work, not the paper's. The sample table holds some 640,000 distinct CDR3 sequences, of which roughly 50% were seen once. The ten largest clones add up to roughly a third of the sample.

This receptor was obtained from a woman aged 60 to 75 in good health. The sample was blood.

Here the CDR3 is given as CSVVGGGQETQYF. The base sequence is TGCAGCGTTGTAGGGGGGGGTCAAGAGACCCAGTACTTC. The chain couples TRBV29-1 to TRBJ2-5, and TRBD2 may be the D gene, going by 7 matching bases. V drops 4 bases and J drops 2 bases, leaving 11 bases in between. There are 13 amino acids in the CDR3, from cysteine to phenylalanine inclusive. Solely the CDR3 DNA is kept, with 39 bases framed from the first base. For CDR1 and CDR2, the germline V gene lists SQVTM and ANQGSEA. The reference TRBV29-1 and TRBJ2-5 proteins fill in what lies around the CDR3, so the full variable domain reads SAVISQKPSRDICQRGTSLTIQCQVDSQVTMMFWYRQQPGQSLTLIATANQGSEATYESGFVIDKFPISRPNLTFSTLTVSNMSPEDSSIYLCSVVGGGQETQYFGPGTRLLVL.